The sequence of this T cell receptor (beta chain) was determined in a study of shared clonotypes between healthy human individuals. About the study: The cohort had a couple of women and a few men, ages 18 to 49. Study conclusions and caveats: Clonotypes shared by all four donors outscored non-shared clonotypes in generation probability. Several donors had roughly 5% of their naive CD4 clonotypes in common.

V gave up 2 bases and J gave up 7 bases; unmatched junction bases: 3. Germline CDR1 SGHKS, CDR2 YYEKEE (reference sequence). The CDR3 length is 14 residues. A remark on this clone: Its antigen is unknown. The sample has other DNA sequences that encode this CDR3 too.

Produced via immunoSEQ multiplex PCR; TCRdb's table is partial and in-frame only. The top ten hold about 0.45% of the sample, which has over 1.5 million clones, 95% to 99% seen once. Sequencing was carried out using naive CD4+ T cells sorted from blood. Noted subset: CD45RA+ positively selected. V gene TRBV5-5 combines with J gene TRBJ2-1, with 10 bases lining up with TRBD2. The sequence derives from a man aged 25-45 years in good health. The CDR3 sequence is CASSLGLAVNEQFF. CDR3 nucleotides: TGTGCCAGCAGCTTAGGACTAGCGGTAAATGAGCAGTTCTTC.